This T cell receptor (beta chain) was documented in a study of post-analysis software for immune sequencing data. At the level of the study: The patients showed relapsing-remitting, secondary progressive and progressive-relapsing multiple sclerosis courses. Study-wide points: There was significantly lower normalized Chao1 diversity in multiple sclerosis patients than in controls. About five TRBV segments were more frequent in patients than controls; TRBV5-6, TRBV5-1 and TRBV20-1 belonged to this group. Strong co-clustering by F measure linked samples that shared a preparation batch.

Researchers reported that TCR beta cDNA libraries carried unique molecular identifiers. Starting from around 0.96 to 9.9 million T cells, the study yielded about 500,000 cDNA molecules. TCRdb called the PCR reads again in MiXCR, with one record for every CDR3 protein. The table lists around 500,000 distinct CDR3 sequences, 30% to 40% of them singletons. The sample holds a few counts of this clonotype. Its antigen is currently unknown. V was trimmed by 5 bases and J by 5 bases, leaving 7 bases between them. The CDR3 spans 12 residues. The germline V gene encodes CDR1 SGHTA and CDR2 FQGNSA. The chain carries TRBV7-2 and TRBJ1-5, with D unresolved. This receptor was taken from a girl under 18 with multiple sclerosis. The sample was blood. The CDR3 bases are TGTGCCAGCAGCCGTTTGGATCAGCCCCAGCATTTT. It encodes CASSRLDQPQHF.